The rows below give T cell receptor beta chains drawn from one sample of a study of blood T cell repertoires in COVID-19. Some clones are missing from TCRdb's copy, which holds only in-frame ones; the method was immunoSEQ multiplex PCR. The data show some 190,000 clones, with around 90% seen just once and approximately 4.5% held by the top ten. The sequenced material came from peripheral blood. The receptors come from a human donor in a cohort sampled during active COVID-19. Each CDR3 is given with its conserved first and last residue. Each record gives: V gene, D gene, clone size, J gene, CDR3 DNA, CDR3 protein. A D gene is named only where the DNA matches it firmly. Expanded clones are given a class, and other clones once, few, many or no size at all.

TRBV10-1	.	.	TRBJ1-1	TGCGCCAGCAGGCGGGAGATGAACACTGAAGCTTTCTTT	CASRREMNTEAFF
TRBV18	.	.	TRBJ2-3	TGTGCCAGCTCCCCCTCTCTGTCGGCTAGGGATACGCAGTATTTT	CASSPSLSARDTQYF
TRBV28	.	.	TRBJ2-7	TGTGCCAGCAGTTTAACGGCGGGTTCCTCCTACGAGCAGTACTTC	CASSLTAGSSYEQYF
TRBV2	.	.	TRBJ2-7	TGTGCCAGCAGTTCACGGGACAAAGGGACCTACGAGCAGTACTTC	CASSSRDKGTYEQYF
TRBV29-1	.	.	TRBJ1-5	TGCAGCGTTGAATCCTGTGGAGGCGGCAATCAGCCCCAGCATTTT	CSVESCGGGNQPQHF
TRBV4-1	.	.	TRBJ1-2	TGCGCCAGCAGCCAATCCCAAGACAGGACCCATGGCTACACCTTC	CASSQSQDRTHGYTF
TRBV6-2/TRBV6-3	.	.	TRBJ2-7	TGTGCCAGCAGTTACTCGATTAAGGACAGCTCCTACGAGCAGTACTTC	CASSYSIKDSSYEQYF
TRBV4-3	.	.	TRBJ1-2	TGCGCCAGCAGCCAAGGATCTCAAGGGGTTACCTATGGCTACACCTTC	CASSQGSQGVTYGYTF
TRBV5-1	TRBD1	.	TRBJ1-1	TGCGCCAGCAGCTTGATGACAGGGTATAACACTGAAGCTTTCTTT	CASSLMTGYNTEAFF
TRBV30	.	.	TRBJ1-1	TGTGCCTGGAGAAGAGCCAGGGGCCCGAACACTGAAGCTTTCTTT	CAWRRARGPNTEAFF
TRBV7-2	.	.	TRBJ2-7	TGTGCCAGCAGCTTAGCCCCGGGGGGACAAGGCTACGAGCAGTACTTC	CASSLAPGGQGYEQYF
TRBV7-2	TRBD1	.	TRBJ1-5	TGTGCCAGCAGCTTCACAGGGGGCTGGCAGCCCCAGCATTTT	CASSFTGGWQPQHF
TRBV4-1	TRBD1	once	TRBJ1-5	TGCGCCAGCAGCCACCCAAAGACAGGGGAAGTCTTTCAGCCCCAGCATTTT	CASSHPKTGEVFQPQHF
TRBV6-5	.	.	TRBJ1-1	TGTGCCAGCATCCTGGGGCGGGAGGCTTTCTTT	CASILGREAFF
TRBV30	.	.	TRBJ2-1	TGTGCCTGGACCGTCGGGCTTTCTCGGGGTTACAATGAGCAGTTCTTC	CAWTVGLSRGYNEQFF
TRBV5-1	.	.	TRBJ2-3	TGCGCCAGCAGCTTGGCCCGGACGGGGAACACAGATACGCAGTATTTT	CASSLARTGNTDTQYF
TRBV19	TRBD1	.	TRBJ2-7	TGTGCCAGTAGTATAGGGACAGGGGAGACCTACGAGCAGTACTTC	CASSIGTGETYEQYF
TRBV27	.	.	TRBJ2-2	TGTGCCAGCAGTTTAGGTATGGGGGGAGATAGGGACACCGGGGAGCTGTTTTTT	CASSLGMGGDRDTGELFF
TRBV5-1	TRBD2	.	TRBJ2-7	TGCGCCAGCAGCCCTAACCCCCTAGCGGGGGGGCCTAGCGAGCAGTACTTC	CASSPNPLAGGPSEQYF
TRBV28	.	.	TRBJ1-5	TGTGCCAGCTTGGGGGCCGGGACCCCCAATCAGCCCCAGCATTTT	CASLGAGTPNQPQHF
TRBV11-3	TRBD2	.	TRBJ2-7	TGTGCCAGCAGCTCGGCGGGCGGGAGTTCCGCCTACGAGCAGTACTTC	CASSSAGGSSAYEQYF
TRBV18	TRBD1	.	TRBJ1-2	TGTGCCAGCTCACCGAAGCGGGGGACAGAGGGTGGCTACACCTTC	CASSPKRGTEGGYTF
TRBV2	.	few	TRBJ1-6	TGTGCCAGCAAAGACGGAGGAGTCGTCTCACCCCTCCACTTT	CASKDGGVVSPLHF
TRBV7-7	TRBD2	once	TRBJ2-3	TGTGCTAGCAGCCGGGGACTAGCGGGGGGCCAGGCAGATACGCAGTATTTT	CASSRGLAGGQADTQYF
TRBV7-7	TRBD1	.	TRBJ2-7	TGTGCTAGCAGCCAAAACCAGGGGGCAGGAGAGCAGTACTTC	CASSQNQGAGEQYF
TRBV5-1	TRBD1	.	TRBJ1-1	TGCGCCAGCAGCACGGACAGGGTGCGTAACGGGGCTTTCTTT	CASSTDRVRNGAFF
TRBV7-8	.	.	TRBJ2-3	TGTGCCAGCAGCTTTGGACTGTCTAGCACAGATACGCAGTATTTT	CASSFGLSSTDTQYF
TRBV3-1/TRBV3-2	TRBD2	.	TRBJ2-3	TGTGCCAGCAGCCGGAGGACTAGTCCTAGTGATACGCAGTATTTT	CASSRRTSPSDTQYF
TRBV10-3	TRBD1	.	TRBJ2-7	TGTGCCATCAGTGAGTCGACAGGGCCCTACGAGCAGTACTTC	CAISESTGPYEQYF
TRBV9	TRBD1	.	TRBJ1-1	TGTGCCAGCAGCGGGGTCACGACAGGGGGCATGGCTGAAGCTTTCTTT	CASSGVTTGGMAEAFF
TRBV5-4	.	.	TRBJ1-2	TGTGCCAGCAGCTTGGGACAGGAGGCTGGCTACACCTTC	CASSLGQEAGYTF
TRBV19	TRBD1	.	TRBJ1-3	TGTGCCAGTAGTACTTGGACAGGGGAAGTTGGAAACACCATATATTTT	CASSTWTGEVGNTIYF
TRBV24-1	.	.	TRBJ1-2	TGTGCCACCAGTGATTTCAGAGGGCATGGCTACACCTTC	CATSDFRGHGYTF
TRBV19	TRBD1	.	TRBJ1-1	TGTGCCAGTAGTAGTCGACAGGGGGGGAACACTGAAGCTTTCTTT	CASSSRQGGNTEAFF
TRBV30	TRBD2	.	TRBJ2-5	TGTGCCTGGAAGCCGGGACTAGCGGTACAAGAGACCCAGTACTTC	CAWKPGLAVQETQYF
TRBV20-1	.	few	TRBJ2-5	TGCAGTGTTCGCTCGGGGGAGACCCAGTACTTC	CSVRSGETQYF
TRBV27	TRBD1	.	TRBJ1-2	TGTGCCAGCAGACAGGGGCTGGGGGGCTACACCTTC	CASRQGLGGYTF
TRBV11-2	.	.	TRBJ2-2	TGTGCCAGCAGCTTCATGCGCACCGGGGAGCTGTTTTTT	CASSFMRTGELFF
TRBV27	TRBD1	.	TRBJ2-3	TGTGCCAGCAGTTTATCGAGGGGGCCCACTAGCACAGATACGCAGTATTTT	CASSLSRGPTSTDTQYF
TRBV7-2	TRBD2	.	TRBJ2-1	TGTGCCAGCAGCTTTACTAGCGGGGGGGCCGGTGAGCAGTTCTTC	CASSFTSGGAGEQFF
TRBV11-3	TRBD2	.	TRBJ2-3	TGTGCCAGCAGCTCTGGAGCGGGAGATCCAGATACGCAGTATTTT	CASSSGAGDPDTQYF
TRBV5-4	TRBD1	.	TRBJ1-5	TGTGCCAGCAGCTGGGACAGTAATCAGCCCCAGCATTTT	CASSWDSNQPQHF